The present TCR beta chain was sequenced within a study of radiotherapy plus CTLA-4 blockade in lung cancer. Focal radiation was given together with CTLA-4 blockade (ipilimumab) to patients with chemo-refractory metastatic non-small-cell lung cancer. Notes on the study in general: Reports identified early blood T cell clone dynamics, with interferon-beta, as the best response predictor. Blood-borne expansion of tumor-derived TCR clones followed radiotherapy plus ipilimumab.

Profiling relied on immunoSEQ multiplex PCR, and the TCRdb table lists in-frame clones only, not all of them. The repertoire has over 14,000 clones, roughly 72% of them found once; the top ten carry about half. Concerning this clone: The target antigen is unknown.

The sample here was peripheral blood, taken from a patient treated with radiotherapy plus ipilimumab. The clonotype was recovered from a human donor with non-small cell lung cancer whose response to radiotherapy plus ipilimumab could not be evaluated.

The CDR3 DNA follows: TGTGCCAGCAGTGAAGGGTTAGCGGGGAGCTCTGGGGCCAACGTCCTGACTTTC. Translated: CASSEGLAGSSGANVLTF. This chain joins TRBV2 and TRBJ2-6; 8 bases are shared with TRBD2. The germline CDR1 and CDR2 sequences are SNHLY and FYNNEI. The CDR3 has 18 amino acids. J gave up 0 bases and V 1 base, and 5 bases lay outside the gene matches.